These 24 T cell receptor beta chains share one sample of origin, sequenced in a study of T cells in Graves' hyperthyroidism and ophthalmopathy. Amplified TCR beta CDR3 regions came from RNA transcripts. HTBI primers drove first-round RT-PCR of the TCR CDR3. MiXCR, applied by TCRdb to the multiplex PCR reads, yields one record per CDR3 protein. There are about 500,000 distinct CDR3 sequences in the sample; roughly a sixth occur only once, and 25% to 35% lies in the top ten. Input material: blood. These receptors were collected from a woman between 25 and 40 years old with Graves' ophthalmopathy.

In this sample, this clonotype turned up many times. The chain carries TRBV29-1 and TRBJ2-1; a possible D gene is TRBD2 (6 bases). V lost 7 bases to trimming and J lost 5 bases, with 9 bases between them. CDR1 and CDR2 from the germline V gene are SQVTM and ANQGSEA. The CDR3 has 11 residues. In nucleotides, the CDR3 is TGCAGCGGCACGGGGGACAATGAGCAGTTCTTC. It translates to CSGTGDNEQFF.

This clonotype was picked up a small number of times. With a much larger clone just one base away, this may be a read error. V and J are TRBV28 and TRBJ2-7, with 13 bases that match TRBD2. V gave up 7 bases and J gave up 5 bases; unmatched junction bases: 17. Germline V CDR1 and CDR2: MDHEN, SYDVKM. The CDR3 sequence is 18 residues long. CDR3 loop: CASTSGLAGVRGSHEQYF. The CDR3, as DNA: TGTGCCAGCACCTCAGGACTAGCGGGAGTTCGAGGTTCCCACGAGCAGTACTTC.

This clonotype was seen repeatedly, ten times or more. The genes are TRBV27 and TRBJ2-7, with 13 nucleotides matching TRBD2. The CDR3 is 15 amino acids. V lost 8 bases and J lost 3; bases outside the gene matches: 7. The germline CDR1 and CDR2 sequences are MNHEY and SMNVEV (reference sequence). The CDR3 sequence is CASQLAGGTIYEQYF. In nucleotides, the CDR3 is TGTGCCAGCCAACTAGCGGGAGGGACCATCTACGAGCAGTACTTC.

This clonotype was found a few times. The chain has TRBV20-1 and TRBJ1-1; maybe TRBD1 (5 bases). There are 16 residues in the CDR3. Trimming took off 5 bases at V and 2 bases at J, with 21 bases between the two ends. Germline lookup yields CDR1 DFQATT and CDR2 SNEGSKA (reference sequence). CDR3 residues: CSARQEFWGENTEAFF. The CDR3 region has the DNA TGCAGTGCTCGCCAGGAATTTTGGGGGGAAAACACTGAAGCTTTCTTT.

The chain employs TRBV6-2 or TRBV6-3 and TRBJ2-1; no clear D gene. Trimming pared 0 bases from V and 0 bases from J, leaving 12 bases between. CDR3 size: 17 residues. Germline V CDR1 and CDR2: MNHEY, SVGEGT. In DNA, the CDR3 is TGTGCCAGCAGTTACTCCCCACGCTGGAGCTCCTACAATGAGCAGTTCTTC. It translates to CASSYSPRWSSYNEQFF.

This rearrangement joins TRBV20-1 to TRBJ1-3; D possibly corresponds to TRBD1 (5 bases). Trimming left V 5 bases short and J 0 bases short, with 8 bases between. The CDR3 loop spans 13 amino acids. Germline V lookup: CDR1 DFQATT, CDR2 SNEGSKA (reference sequence). CDR3: CSAWDLSGNTIYF. The CDR3 nucleotides are TGCAGTGCTTGGGACCTCTCTGGAAACACCATATATTTT.

This clonotype was detected ten times or more. The gene calls are TRBV28 and TRBJ1-2, with D perhaps matching TRBD1 (6 bases). Per germline, CDR1 MDHEN and CDR2 SYDVKM. The CDR3 covers 14 residues. Trimming cost V 0 bases and J 4 bases, with 9 bases left between them. CDR3 region: CASSLWDSSYGYTF. CDR3 DNA: TGTGCCAGCAGTTTATGGGACAGTAGCTATGGCTACACCTTC.

In its sample, this clonotype was seen many times. The chain combines TRBV27 with TRBJ2-5, with 13 bases matching TRBD2. The V gene's germline CDR1 is MNHEY and CDR2 SMNVEV (reference sequence). The CDR3 has 15 amino acids. The junction had 6 bases not matched to a gene; V was cut back by 4 bases and J by 7 bases. This CDR3 reads CASSYGTSGKGTQYF. The CDR3 nucleotides read TGTGCCAGCAGTTATGGGACTAGCGGGAAAGGGACCCAGTACTTC.

In the case of this clonotype: A read error may produce the germline difference seen at one junction end. The chain uses TRBV5-1 and TRBJ1-4, with TRBD1 matching over 7 bases. Germline V gives CDR1 SGHRS, CDR2 YFSETQ. The CDR3 runs to 14 residues. CDR3 sequence reads: CASSLNRGGEKLFF. CDR3 sequence (DNA): TGTGCCAGCAGCTTGAACAGGGGAGGGGAAAAACTGTTTTTT.

The table lists this clonotype with many counts. The chain has TRBV18 and TRBJ2-5; no clear D. The CDR3 has 12 residues. The V end lost 2 bases, the J end lost 5 bases, and 6 bases lay between the germline ends. CDR1 KGHSH and CDR2 LQKENI come from the germline V gene. The CDR3 coding sequence is TGTGCCAGCTCACCAGGGGTGGAGACCCAGTACTTC. Translated, it gives CASSPGVETQYF. The whole variable domain, filled in from reference TRBV18 and TRBJ2-5, reads NAGVMQNPRHLVRRRGQEARLRCSPMKGHSHVYWYRQLPEEGLKFMVYLQKENIIDESGMPKERFSAEFPKEGPSILRIQQVVRGDSAAYFCASSPGVETQYFGPGTRLLVL.

This clonotype was detected ten times or more. J is TRBJ1-3 and V is TRBV7-2, with D unresolved. The CDR3 runs 14 residues. The germline V gene encodes CDR1 SGHTA and CDR2 FQGNSA. Between the trimmed V and J ends, which lost 3 bases and 1 base, there was a span of 7 bases. As DNA, the CDR3 is TGTGCCAGCAGCTTGTGGGTGTCTGGAAACACCATATATTTT. Amino acid sequence: CASSLWVSGNTIYF.

Of note for this clonotype: Possible read error: a much larger clone is one base away. The J gene is TRBJ2-3, the V gene TRBV24-1, with 8 nucleotides matching TRBD2. J gave up 5 bases and V 6 bases, and 9 bases lay outside the gene matches. This CDR3 spans 15 amino acids. The germline CDR1 and CDR2 sequences are KGHDR and SFDVKD. The CDR3 DNA reads TGTGCCACCAGTCAAAGCGGGAGTGACGAAGATACGCAGTATTTT. It specifies CATSQSGSDEDTQYF.

The V gene is TRBV12-3 or TRBV12-4, the J gene TRBJ2-1; 8 bases are shared with TRBD1. The CDR3 is made up of 16 amino acids. J was trimmed by 8 bases and V by 3 bases; bases with no gene match: 12. The CDR3 nucleotides read TGTGCCAGCAGTTTTCTTGCGGGGCAGGGGGCAGATGAGCAGTTCTTC. As protein: CASSFLAGQGADEQFF.

This clonotype was counted between two and nine times. V usage is TRBV20-1 and J usage is TRBJ1-2; perhaps TRBD1 as D (6 bases). This CDR3 comprises 12 residues. V was trimmed by 4 bases and J by 8 bases, leaving 14 bases between them. Germline V CDR1 and CDR2: DFQATT, SNEGSKA (reference sequence). CDR3 DNA sequence: TGCAGTGCTACTGGGGGCTTCAGGGGCTACACCTTC. Protein: CSATGGFRGYTF.

The V and J genes are TRBV12-3 or TRBV12-4 and TRBJ2-1; 13 bases match TRBD2. The CDR3 consists of 16 residues. Trimming removed 5 bases from V and 6 bases from J; junction bases left unmatched: 7. The CDR3: CASSGTSGVWGNEQFF. The DNA for the CDR3 is TGTGCCAGCAGTGGGACTAGCGGGGTCTGGGGCAATGAGCAGTTCTTC.

This clonotype was detected ten times or more. The chain joins TRBV12-3 or TRBV12-4 to TRBJ2-6, with D unresolved. This CDR3 has 14 amino acids. The V and J ends lost 3 bases and 0 bases respectively, with 3 bases between them. CDR3 amino acids: CASSLSSGANVLTF. The CDR3 region has the DNA TGTGCCAGCAGTTTGAGCTCTGGGGCCAACGTCCTGACTTTC.

This chain uses TRBV20-1 with TRBJ2-1; 9 bases map to TRBD2. CDR1 and CDR2 from the germline V gene are DFQATT and SNEGSKA (reference sequence). CDR3 length: 15 amino acids. The CDR3 DNA sequence: TGCAGCCTTAGCGGGGGCGTTCATACCGGGGAGGAGCAGTTCTTC. Translating it yields CSLSGGVHTGEEQFF.

This clonotype showed up many times. The rearrangement joins TRBV3-1 to TRBJ2-5; D is unresolved. From germline, CDR1 is LGHDT and CDR2 YNNKEL (reference sequence). Trimming removed 0 bases at V and 4 bases at J, with 15 bases between. This CDR3 comprises 16 residues. The CDR3 is CASSQDPAHSGETQYF. In DNA, the CDR3 is TGTGCCAGCAGCCAAGATCCCGCGCACTCCGGAGAGACCCAGTACTTC.

This clonotype was seen ten or more times. The chain employs TRBV20-1 and TRBJ2-5; 10 bases agree with TRBD1. The junction had 6 bases not matched to a gene; V was cut back by 1 base and J by 1 base. Germline CDR1 reads DFQATT; CDR2 reads SNEGSKA (reference sequence). The CDR3 is 16 residues long. The CDR3 here is CSARAGTGAIQETQYF. In DNA, the CDR3 is TGCAGTGCTAGAGCGGGGACAGGGGCCATCCAAGAGACCCAGTACTTC.

A note on this clonotype: No DNA is shown, since the ends of the CDR3 on it are uncertain; the CDR3 is the one TCRdb lists. The rearrangement links TRBV6-2 or TRBV6-3 to TRBJ2-1; TRBD2 is taken as the D call from the table, unchecked against the DNA. Per the germline V gene, CDR1 is MNHEY and CDR2 is SVGEGT. The length of the CDR3 is 16 amino acids, counting both ends. This CDR3 reads CASSYFGPVSYNEQFF.

The chain carries TRBV20-1 and TRBJ2-7, with 9 bases fitting TRBD2. J lost 5 bases, V lost 5 bases, and 13 bases had no gene match. Germline V gene sequence: CDR1 DFQATT, CDR2 SNEGSKA (reference sequence). The CDR3 consists of 15 residues. The chain's CDR3 is CSARWGREGRDEQYF. CDR3 in DNA: TGCAGTGCTCGCTGGGGGCGGGAGGGCCGGGACGAGCAGTACTTC.

The chain carries TRBV5-1 and TRBJ2-3; the match to TRBD1 covers 10 bases. J gave up 6 bases and V 2 bases, and 9 bases lay outside the gene matches. The CDR3 sequence is 16 residues long. Looked up from germline, CDR1 is SGHRS and CDR2 is YFSETQ. The CDR3 region is CASSLADRGRGDTQYF. CDR3 nucleotide sequence: TGCGCCAGCAGCTTAGCTGACAGGGGGCGCGGGGATACGCAGTATTTT.

V usage is TRBV3-1 and J usage is TRBJ2-1; 8 nucleotides align to TRBD2. The CDR3 has 13 residues. Per the germline V gene, CDR1 is LGHDT and CDR2 is YNNKEL (reference sequence). The junction had 9 bases not matched to a gene; V was cut back by 8 bases and J by 9 bases. This chain's CDR3 is CASREGQFGEQFF. The CDR3 nucleotides are TGTGCCAGCCGGGAGGGCCAGTTCGGTGAGCAGTTCTTC.

This clonotype has a count of ten or more. The chain has TRBV29-1 and TRBJ2-5; D perhaps matches TRBD2 (6 bases). V gave up 5 bases and J gave up 5 bases, with 21 bases separating them. The germline V gene encodes CDR1 SQVTM and CDR2 ANQGSEA. The CDR3 covers 15 residues. In DNA, the CDR3 is TGCAGCGTTCAACCGGGGGTTCTGGGGGGTGAGACCCAGTACTTC. Its protein is CSVQPGVLGGETQYF.